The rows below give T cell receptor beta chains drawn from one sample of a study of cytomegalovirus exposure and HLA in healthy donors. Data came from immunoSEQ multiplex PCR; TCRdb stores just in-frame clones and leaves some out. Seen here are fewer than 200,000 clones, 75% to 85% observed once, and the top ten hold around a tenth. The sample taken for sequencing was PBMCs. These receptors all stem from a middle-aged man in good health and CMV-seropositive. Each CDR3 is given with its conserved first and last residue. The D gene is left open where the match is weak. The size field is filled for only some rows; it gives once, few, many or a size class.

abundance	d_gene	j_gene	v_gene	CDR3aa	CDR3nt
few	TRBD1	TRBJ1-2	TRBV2	CASSLKDRGGGYTF	TGTGCCAGCAGTCTCAAGGACAGGGGTGGAGGCTACACCTTC
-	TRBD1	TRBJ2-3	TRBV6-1	CASSSGTGLTDTQYF	TGTGCCAGCAGTTCCGGGACAGGGCTGACAGATACGCAGTATTTT
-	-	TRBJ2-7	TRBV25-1	CASSESVYSYEQYF	TGTGCCAGCAGTGAATCCGTATACTCCTACGAGCAGTACTTC
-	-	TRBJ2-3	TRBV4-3	CASSQDSTGSEGTDTQYF	TGCGCCAGCAGCCAAGATTCAACAGGGTCTGAGGGCACAGATACGCAGTATTTT
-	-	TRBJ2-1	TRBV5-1	CASRDTYNEQFF	TGCGCCAGCCGGGACACTTACAATGAGCAGTTCTTC
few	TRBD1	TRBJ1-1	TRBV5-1	CASSLGTGTEAFF	TGCGCCAGCAGCTTGGGGACAGGCACTGAAGCTTTCTTT
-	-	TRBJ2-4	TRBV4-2	CASSQEDSQGNIQYF	TGTGCCAGCAGCCAAGAGGACAGCCAAGGGAACATTCAGTACTTC
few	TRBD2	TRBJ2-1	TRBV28	CASRESGTSGSYEQFF	TGTGCCAGCAGGGAATCCGGGACTAGCGGGAGTTATGAGCAGTTCTTC
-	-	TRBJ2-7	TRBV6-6	CASSPQTDSSEQYF	TGTGCCAGCAGTCCCCAGACAGATTCCTCCGAGCAGTACTTC
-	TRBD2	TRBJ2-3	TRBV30	CAWMRGGGDTQYF	TGTGCCTGGATGCGGGGGGGCGGGGATACGCAGTATTTT
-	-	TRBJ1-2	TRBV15	CATSRDRGSGYGYTF	TGTGCCACCAGCAGAGATAGGGGGTCTGGCTATGGCTACACCTTC
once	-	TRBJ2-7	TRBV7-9	CASSLKLGAYEQYF	TGTGCCAGCAGCTTAAAACTGGGGGCCTACGAGCAGTACTTC
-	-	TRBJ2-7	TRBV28	CASSPSGSPYEQYF	TGTGCCAGCAGTCCCTCGGGGAGCCCCTACGAGCAGTACTTC
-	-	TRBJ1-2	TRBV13	CASSVQLQRLYGYTF	TGTGCCAGCAGCGTACAGCTTCAACGTCTCTATGGCTACACCTTC
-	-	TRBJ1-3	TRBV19	CASSTEAGNTIYF	TGTGCCAGTAGTACGGAGGCAGGAAACACCATATATTTT
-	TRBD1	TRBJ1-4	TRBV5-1	CASSITGTGGNEKLFF	TGCGCCAGCAGCATAACCGGGACAGGGGGAAATGAAAAACTGTTTTTT
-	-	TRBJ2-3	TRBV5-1	CASTREGAVADTQYF	TGCGCCAGCACCCGGGAGGGGGCGGTGGCAGATACGCAGTATTTT
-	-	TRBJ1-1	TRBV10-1	CASTLRPRRLNTEAFF	TGCGCCAGCACCCTCCGGCCCCGCAGGTTGAACACTGAAGCTTTCTTT
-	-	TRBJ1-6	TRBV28	CASRQFESPLHF	TGTGCCAGCAGACAGTTCGAGTCACCCCTCCACTTT
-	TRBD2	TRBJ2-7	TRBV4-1	CASSQDYPLLGRAYEQYF	TGCGCCAGCAGCCAAGATTATCCGCTTTTGGGGAGGGCCTACGAGCAGTACTTC
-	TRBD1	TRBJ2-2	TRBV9	CASSDGTGARSRELFF	TGTGCCAGCAGCGACGGGACAGGGGCACGGTCCCGGGAGCTGTTTTTT
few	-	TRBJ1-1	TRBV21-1	CASSKGAPGIMNTEAFF	TGTGCCAGCAGCAAAGGGGCGCCAGGAATTATGAACACTGAAGCTTTCTTT
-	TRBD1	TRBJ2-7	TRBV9	CASSGGQLYEQYF	TGTGCCAGCAGCGGGGGACAGCTGTACGAGCAGTACTTC
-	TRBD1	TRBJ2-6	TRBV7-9	CASSPYRGLSGANGLTF	TGTGCCAGCAGCCCATACAGGGGTCTCTCTGGGGCCAACGGCCTGACTTTC